This T cell receptor (beta chain) was sequenced for a study of T cells after yellow fever vaccination. About the research overall: Researchers used SMART-Seq v4 Ultra Low Input to prepare fractions that had low cell numbers.

TCRdb re-derived calls from the 5' RACE reads in MiXCR, one entry per CDR3 protein. The sample has some 300,000 distinct CDR3 sequences; approximately 11% are singletons. The study's findings and limits: Across the CD4 and CD8 compartments, a small share of clonotypes was present in both. The booster saw the reappearance of most primary-vaccination clones (around 96% CD4, 88% CD8). Peaking on day 5 versus 15, the secondary response was faster but weaker.

CDR1 is DFQATT, CDR2 SNEGSKA, per germline (reference sequence). Trimming removed 5 bases at V and 3 bases at J, with 21 bases between. The length of the CDR3 is 16 residues. A word on this clonotype: Its antigen is unknown.

V and J are TRBV20-1 and TRBJ2-3; D is possibly TRBD2 (7 bases). This TCR came from a man younger than 30 who received the YFV17D yellow fever vaccine. The sample consisted of CD4+ T cells sorted from PBMCs, taken 45 days after the yellow fever booster vaccination. The CDR3: CSAPIGGTSRTDTQYF. As DNA, the CDR3 is TGCAGTGCTCCTATCGGGGGGACATCTAGGACAGATACGCAGTATTTT.